This is a list of T cell receptor beta chains from one sample in a study of graft-versus-host responses after intestinal transplantation. The assay was immunoSEQ multiplex PCR, and TCRdb's table has in-frame clones only and misses some. Of about 19,000 clones in the sample, roughly 90% are singletons; the top ten hold around 2%. The sequences come from PBMCs, collected less than 400 days after transplant. These receptors came from a human patient who received an intestinal transplant, so some T cells may come from the graft donor. The CDR3 runs from the conserved cysteine through the conserved F or W. Fields, in order: V gene, J gene, D gene, clone size, CDR3 DNA, CDR3 protein. D genes are given only for firm matches. Size values are once, few and many counts, or a class for expanded clones, and some rows have none.

TRBV11-2	TRBJ2-7	TRBD2	NA	TGTGCCAGCAGCTTAGAAGGACTAGCGGCATACGAGCAGTACTTC	CASSLEGLAAYEQYF
TRBV5-1	TRBJ1-3	NA	NA	TGCGCCAGCAGCTTCACCTCTGGAAACACCATATATTTT	CASSFTSGNTIYF
TRBV4-2	TRBJ2-4	TRBD1	NA	TGTGCCAGCAGCCAAGACGGGACAGGGACCAACATTCAGTACTTC	CASSQDGTGTNIQYF
TRBV5-1	TRBJ2-7	TRBD2	NA	TGCGCCAGCAGCTCGGGAGCGGGACTAGCGGAAACCTCCTACGAGCAGTACTTC	CASSSGAGLAETSYEQYF
TRBV11-1	TRBJ2-1	TRBD2	NA	TGTGCCAGCAGCTACCAGCGGGAGAGCTCCTACAATGAGCAGTTCTTC	CASSYQRESSYNEQFF
TRBV5-5	TRBJ1-2	NA	NA	TGTGCCAGCAGCGTCGGGGGCGGGAATTCCTATGGCTACACCTTC	CASSVGGGNSYGYTF
TRBV28	TRBJ1-2	NA	NA	TGTGCCAGCAGTCGACAGGCCCGCTATGGCTACACCTTC	CASSRQARYGYTF
TRBV5-1	TRBJ1-3	TRBD1	NA	TGCGCCAGCAGCGGGGGACAGACTGGAAACACCATATATTTT	CASSGGQTGNTIYF
TRBV5-1	TRBJ1-1	TRBD1	NA	TGCGCCAGCAGCTTTGGACAGGGCCCTATGAACACTGAAGCTTTCTTT	CASSFGQGPMNTEAFF
TRBV6-5	TRBJ2-5	NA	NA	TGTGCCAGCAGTGATGACTACCAAGAGACCCAGTACTTC	CASSDDYQETQYF
TRBV29-1	TRBJ1-1	NA	NA	TGCAGCCCCTCCAACGCTGAAGCTTTCTTT	CSPSNAEAFF
TRBV5-4	TRBJ1-6	NA	NA	TGTGCCAGCAGCTTGATAAAGGGTGGCTCACCCCTCCACTTT	CASSLIKGGSPLHF
TRBV7-2	TRBJ2-2	NA	NA	TGTGCCAGCAGCCGTCTCACGGGGAGTAACACCGGGGAGCTGTTTTTT	CASSRLTGSNTGELFF
TRBV18	TRBJ1-1	TRBD1	NA	TGTGCCAGCTCACCAAGGACAGGGAACACTGAAGCTTTCTTT	CASSPRTGNTEAFF
TRBV5-6	TRBJ2-1	TRBD2	NA	TGTGCCAGCAGCTTGGCGGCTAGCGGGGTTCACTACAATGAGCAGTTCTTC	CASSLAASGVHYNEQFF
TRBV6-1	TRBJ2-7	NA	NA	TGTGCCAGCGAGTTGAGGCCCTACGAGCAGTACTTC	CASELRPYEQYF
TRBV7-9	TRBJ1-4	NA	NA	TGTGCCAGCAGCCCCGCGGCTGAAAAACTGTTTTTT	CASSPAAEKLFF
TRBV4-1	TRBJ1-2	NA	NA	TGCGCCAGCAGCCAAGATCGTGCAAACCTTTATGGCTACACCTTC	CASSQDRANLYGYTF
TRBV29-1	TRBJ2-5	TRBD1	once	TGCAGCGTTAGACAGGGGCCCGTCCAGTACTTC	CSVRQGPVQYF
TRBV10-1	TRBJ1-4	TRBD1	NA	TGCGCCAGCAGATCATCCGGGACAGGGTTGGATGTTGATGAAAAACTGTTTTTT	CASRSSGTGLDVDEKLFF
TRBV7-5	TRBJ2-1	NA	NA	TGTGCCAGAAGCTTAGTCCCATGGACGGCCGAATACAATGAGCAGTTCTTC	CARSLVPWTAEYNEQFF
TRBV10-3	TRBJ1-1	NA	NA	TGTGCCATCAGTGAGGTGCCAGACACTGAAGCTTTCTTT	CAISEVPDTEAFF
TRBV6-5	TRBJ2-3	TRBD2	NA	TGTGCCAGCAGTTCCGGGACTAGCGGGGGGGCGGATACGCAGTATTTT	CASSSGTSGGADTQYF
TRBV25-1	TRBJ1-2	TRBD1	NA	TGTGCCAGCAGTACGCAGGGGGCTTATGGCTACACCTTC	CASSTQGAYGYTF
TRBV6-6	TRBJ2-1	TRBD2	NA	TGTGCCAGCAGTTCAAAAGCGGGAGCGGGAGGGAATGAGCAGTTCTTC	CASSSKAGAGGNEQFF
TRBV28	TRBJ2-1	NA	NA	TGTGCCAGCAGTACAACCAATGAGCAGTTCTTC	CASSTTNEQFF
TRBV6-1	TRBJ2-3	NA	NA	TGTGCCAGCAGGCAACCATCTAGCACAGATACGCAGTATTTT	CASRQPSSTDTQYF
TRBV2	TRBJ1-6	NA	few	TGTGCCAGCAGCCAACAGGGATTCTATAATTCACCCCTCCACTTT	CASSQQGFYNSPLHF
TRBV18	TRBJ2-1	TRBD2	NA	TGTGCCAGCTCACCACCGGGACTAGCGGGAGGGTATGAGCAGTTCTTC	CASSPPGLAGGYEQFF
TRBV6-6	TRBJ1-5	NA	NA	TGTGCCAGCAGTTCGGCAGGGCAGAGACAGCCCCAGCATTTT	CASSSAGQRQPQHF
TRBV28	TRBJ1-1	NA	NA	TGTGCCAGTGGGGTTAACACTGAAGCTTTCTTT	CASGVNTEAFF
TRBV30	TRBJ2-1	NA	once	TGTGCCTGGAGTGTACTATGGGGGAATGAGCAGTTCTTC	CAWSVLWGNEQFF
TRBV5-3	TRBJ2-7	TRBD2	NA	TGTGCCAGAAGCTTTGGACTAGCGGGAGGGCCTAACTACGAGCAGTACTTC	CARSFGLAGGPNYEQYF
TRBV18	TRBJ2-3	NA	NA	TGTGCCAGCTCACCTCCCCAGGGGAGGGGTGGCACAGATACGCAGTATTTT	CASSPPQGRGGTDTQYF
TRBV6-1	TRBJ2-3	NA	once	TGTGCCAGCAGAGAAAGTGGCACAGATACGCAGTATTTT	CASRESGTDTQYF
TRBV28	TRBJ2-7	TRBD1	NA	TGTGCCAGCAGCACCACAGGGGCCCCTTACGAGCAGTACTTC	CASSTTGAPYEQYF
TRBV7-9	TRBJ2-5	NA	NA	TGTGCCAGCAGCTTAGGTCCAAGGCCCCAAGAGACCCAGTACTTC	CASSLGPRPQETQYF
TRBV7-6	TRBJ1-1	NA	NA	TGTGCCAGCAGCAGCCTTCGGGGGGCGGCCACTGAAGCTTTCTTT	CASSSLRGAATEAFF
TRBV6-5	TRBJ2-7	TRBD2	NA	TGTGCCAGCAGTTACTCGATGCGGGAGGGCTACGAGCAGTACTTC	CASSYSMREGYEQYF
TRBV7-3	TRBJ2-3	TRBD2	few	TGTGCCAGCAGCCGGACTAGCGGTCATTCAGATACGCAGTATTTT	CASSRTSGHSDTQYF
TRBV4-1	TRBJ2-7	NA	NA	TGCGCCAGCAGCCAAGGTCTAAGGGCACCCGAGCAGTACTTC	CASSQGLRAPEQYF
TRBV5-4	TRBJ2-4	TRBD2	NA	TGTGCCAGCAGCTTGACGACTAGCGGGGTTGCAATAGCCAAAAACATTCAGTACTTC	CASSLTTSGVAIAKNIQYF
TRBV4-1	TRBJ1-2	TRBD1	NA	TGCGCCAGCAGCCAGGGGACAGTCACCAACTATGGCTACACCTTC	CASSQGTVTNYGYTF
TRBV12-5	TRBJ2-1	NA	NA	TGTGCTAGTGGTTTGGGACAGGCAGTAAACAATGAGCAGTTCTTC	CASGLGQAVNNEQFF
TRBV19	TRBJ1-5	NA	NA	TGTGCCAGTAGTCCCCGGAGGGGGAGTGGGAGCAATCAGCCCCAGCATTTT	CASSPRRGSGSNQPQHF
TRBV6-6	TRBJ1-1	TRBD1	once	TGTGCCAGCAGTTTCCGGGACCAGGGGGTGAACACTGAAGCTTTCTTT	CASSFRDQGVNTEAFF
TRBV6-1	TRBJ2-1	TRBD1	NA	TGTGCCAGCAGTGAAAGGGGACAGATAGGAAAGCAGTTCTTC	CASSERGQIGKQFF
TRBV2	TRBJ2-1	TRBD1	NA	TGTGCCAGCAGTGAAGAAGGGACAGACGGCAATGAGCAGTTCTTC	CASSEEGTDGNEQFF
TRBV2	TRBJ2-2	TRBD2	few	TGTGCCAGCAGCTTTAGCGGGGGGGCCCTTGACCTTAGCACCGGGGAGCTGTTTTTT	CASSFSGGALDLSTGELFF
TRBV28	TRBJ1-5	TRBD1	NA	TGTGCCAGCACCTGGGGGCTCACAGGGGGAGAAGGTCAGCCCCAGCATTTT	CASTWGLTGGEGQPQHF
TRBV6-5	TRBJ2-3	NA	few	TGTGCCAGCAGCGTACAGGGAAAAGCGTCAGATACGCAGTATTTT	CASSVQGKASDTQYF
TRBV11-2	TRBJ2-1	NA	NA	TGTGCCAGCAGCTTAGTGGAGCTCTCCTACAATGAGCAGTTCTTC	CASSLVELSYNEQFF
TRBV11-2	TRBJ2-7	NA	NA	TGTGCCAGCAGTTCTCCGGGACGGACCTACGAGCAGTACTTC	CASSSPGRTYEQYF
TRBV11-3	TRBJ1-1	NA	NA	TGTGCCAGCAGCTTACAGGGGAACACTGAAGCTTTCTTT	CASSLQGNTEAFF
TRBV7-3	TRBJ1-1	NA	NA	TGTGCCAGCAGCCCAACACATAACACTGAAGCTTTCTTT	CASSPTHNTEAFF
TRBV4-2	TRBJ2-7	TRBD2	NA	TGTGCCAGCAGCCAAGAGTCGAGGCGGGAGGGCCTGAGCTCCTACGAGCAGTACTTC	CASSQESRREGLSSYEQYF
TRBV4-2	TRBJ2-2	TRBD2	few	TGTGCCAGCAGCCAAGATGCGGGGGGGCCCGGGGAGCTGTTTTTT	CASSQDAGGPGELFF